One sample yielded the 27 T cell receptor beta chains listed below, sequenced in a study of PD-1 blockade in classical Hodgkin lymphoma. Libraries were prepared by immunoSEQ multiplex PCR; TCRdb keeps only in-frame clonotypes and omits some of them. The sample has tens of thousands of clones, roughly 78% seen once. Regarding time point: cycle 4 day 1 (C4D1), after six to seven weeks of nivolumab. Brentuximab vedotin exposure varied, and every patient relapsed after autologous stem cell transplantation. The sample consisted of peripheral blood mononuclear cells (PBMCs), taken before the fourth cycle of nivolumab. The origin of the receptors is a human donor with classical Hodgkin lymphoma.

The chain carries TRBV5-1 and TRBJ2-7; 7 bases fit TRBD1. The trim removed 5 bases at V and 3 bases at J, leaving 2 bases unmatched. In germline, CDR1 is SGHRS, CDR2 YFSETQ. The length of the CDR3 is 12 residues. In nucleotides, the CDR3 is TGCGCCAGCAGGAGGGACAGCTACGAGCAGTACTTC. It codes for CASRRDSYEQYF.

The V call is TRBV7-2, the J call TRBJ1-5; 8 nucleotides agree with TRBD1. The CDR3 runs 14 residues. Trimming cost V 5 bases and J 4 bases; bases outside gene matches: 4. CDR1 and CDR2 (germline): SGHTA, FQGNSA. The DNA of the CDR3 is TGTGCCAGCAGCGCACGGACAGGGAATCAGCCCCAGCATTTT. This sequence encodes CASSARTGNQPQHF.

The J gene is TRBJ2-5, the V gene TRBV5-8; 7 positions agree with TRBD1. This CDR3 has 11 amino acids. The junction had 3 bases not matched to a gene; V was cut back by 8 bases and J by 5 bases. Germline lookup yields CDR1 SGHTS and CDR2 YDEGEE. In DNA form, the CDR3 reads TGTGCCAGTGAAGGGGGCGAGACCCAGTACTTC. Translating gives CASEGGETQYF.

The gene calls are TRBV5-3 and TRBJ1-1; no reliable D call. Being an ORF, TRBV5-3 has a function that is uncertain. This CDR3 is built from 16 residues. With 0 bases removed from V and 7 bases from J, the gap between germline ends came to 19 bases. The DNA for the CDR3 is TGTGCCAGAAGCTTGGCCATAAGGGCCGCGAGAGATGAAGCTTTCTTT. Its translation: CARSLAIRAARDEAFF.

DNA for the CDR3: TGTGCCAGCAGCCAGGAGATTTTGGGGTCAACCGAATATGGCTACACCTTC. It yields the protein CASSQEILGSTEYGYTF. The rearrangement links TRBV7-8 to TRBJ1-2; no firm D call. The V and J ends lost 5 bases and 5 bases respectively, with 24 bases between them. This CDR3 contains 17 residues. CDR1 SGHVS and CDR2 FQNEAQ come from the germline V gene.

A word on this clone: This sample includes further DNA sequences coding for the same CDR3. This sequence joins TRBV7-9 and TRBJ2-2; no clear D gene. The CDR3 runs to 14 residues. Trimming took off 0 bases at V and 1 base at J, with 3 bases between the two ends. Germline V gives CDR1 SEHNR, CDR2 FQNEAQ (reference sequence). CDR3 nucleotides: TGTGCCAGCAGCTTAGCCGGGAACACCGGGGAGCTGTTTTTT. Translation gives CASSLAGNTGELFF. Together with reference TRBV7-9 and TRBJ2-2, the CDR3 gives the full variable domain: DTGVSQNPRHKITKRGQNVTFRCDPISEHNRLYWYRQTLGQGPEFLTYFQNEAQLEKSRLLSDRFSAERPKGSFSTLEIQRTEQGDSAMYLCASSLAGNTGELFFGEGSRLTVL.

This chain uses TRBV7-2 with TRBJ2-3, with a possible D match to TRBD2 (6 bases). CDR3 length equals 14 residues. V lost 3 bases, J lost 5 bases, and 12 bases lay in between. CDR1 and CDR2 (germline): SGHTA, FQGNSA. The chain's CDR3 is CASSFQGLGDTQYF. The CDR3 nucleotides read TGTGCCAGCAGCTTCCAGGGACTCGGAGATACGCAGTATTTT.

This clone was counted a single time. As DNA, the CDR3 is TGTGCCAGCAGCTTGCAATCAACAGTGAACACTGAAGCTTTCTTT. This sequence encodes CASSLQSTVNTEAFF. The chain couples TRBV5-4 to TRBJ1-1, with D unclear. Trimming stripped 1 base from V and 0 bases from J, with 10 bases between. The germline V gene has CDR1 SGHNT and CDR2 YYREEE (reference sequence). The CDR3 extends over 15 amino acids.

This sequence joins TRBV9 and TRBJ1-5; D call uncertain. Trimming took 0 bases from V and 5 from J, leaving 12 bases between them. Germline CDR1 and CDR2: SGDLS and YYNGEE. This CDR3 is 15 amino acids long. Here the CDR3 DNA reads TGTGCCAGCAGCGTAGGTCCCCCCAGAGATCAGCCCCAGCATTTT. This codes for CASSVGPPRDQPQHF.

This clone was counted at least ten times. The gene calls are TRBV11-3 and TRBJ2-7; D assignment may be TRBD1 or TRBD2 (5 bases each). Germline loops: CDR1 SGHNT, CDR2 YENEEA. This CDR3 region has 13 residues. Trimming stripped 1 base from V and 8 bases from J, with 12 bases between. For the CDR3, the DNA is TGTGCCAGCAGCTTAGGCCGTTGGGGGAAGCAGTACTTC. This translates into CASSLGRWGKQYF.

A few counts support this clone. This chain connects TRBV7-9 to TRBJ2-1, with TRBD2 as a possible D gene (6 bases). V was pared by 0 bases and J by 8 bases, with 11 bases between. From germline, CDR1 is SEHNR and CDR2 FQNEAQ (reference sequence). The CDR3 covers 14 residues. This chain's CDR3 is CASSLARGADEQFF. DNA of the CDR3: TGTGCCAGCAGCTTAGCGCGGGGTGCCGATGAGCAGTTCTTC.

V usage is TRBV19 and J usage is TRBJ1-1; D not certain. Germline CDR1 and CDR2: LNHDA and SQIVND (reference sequence). Trimming pared 1 base from V and 1 base from J, leaving 7 bases between. CDR3 length equals 14 residues. CDR3 loop: CASSIVSPNTEAFF. CDR3 DNA sequence: TGTGCCAGTAGTATAGTAAGCCCGAACACTGAAGCTTTCTTT.

The genes are TRBV6-5 and TRBJ2-7, with D possibly matching TRBD2 (7 bases). From germline, CDR1 is MNHEY and CDR2 SVGAGI. The CDR3 length is 13 residues. V lost 7 bases to trimming and J lost 2 bases, with 12 bases between them. This CDR3 is CASKAGAPYEQYF. CDR3 bases: TGTGCCAGCAAGGCGGGGGCTCCCTACGAGCAGTACTTC.

This sequence joins TRBV2 and TRBJ2-1, with 10 nucleotides matching TRBD2. The CDR3 has 16 residues. V was pared by 6 bases and J by 2 bases, with 7 bases of the junction left unmatched. Germline CDR1 SNHLY, CDR2 FYNNEI. The CDR3 spells CASRLIAGGAYNEQFF. In DNA form, the CDR3 reads TGTGCCAGCAGATTAATAGCGGGGGGAGCCTACAATGAGCAGTTCTTC.

The chain links TRBV5-4 to TRBJ1-2; D not certain. Deletions cut 6 bases from V and 1 base from J, with 16 bases between. Germline values: CDR1 SGHNT, CDR2 YYREEE (reference sequence). The CDR3 is 15 amino acids. The CDR3 bases are TGTGCCAGCACCACCCCCCGGACCGATAACTATGGCTACACCTTC. This codes for CASTTPRTDNYGYTF.

The V and J genes are TRBV6-6 and TRBJ1-1; D not certain. The V gene lost 4 bases and the J gene lost 3 bases, with 6 bases spanning the gap. Germline CDR1 is MNHNY and CDR2 is SVGAGI (reference sequence). The CDR3 is 12 residues long. CDR3 nucleotide sequence: TGTGCCAGCAGTTTGGATTACACTGAAGCTTTCTTT. It is translated as CASSLDYTEAFF.

V is TRBV2 and J is TRBJ2-1, with D possibly being TRBD2 (5 bases). The ends were cut back, 5 bases at V and 0 bases at J, with 8 bases in the middle. This CDR3 has 14 residues. CDR1 and CDR2 (germline): SNHLY, FYNNEI. This chain's CDR3 is CASSTRDSYNEQFF. CDR3 nucleotide sequence: TGTGCCAGCAGTACGAGGGACTCCTACAATGAGCAGTTCTTC.

The chain employs TRBV7-9 and TRBJ1-1, with D unclear. Germline V CDR1 and CDR2: SEHNR, FQNEAQ (reference sequence). V was clipped by 3 bases and J by 5 bases, with 7 bases between them. The CDR3 loop spans 12 amino acids. The CDR3 region has the DNA TGTGCCAGCAGCTTGAGAAGGACTGAAGCTTTCTTT. Translating it yields CASSLRRTEAFF.

The gene calls are TRBV6-1 and TRBJ1-2, with D possibly matching TRBD1 (5 bases). Trimming removed 2 bases from V and 2 bases from J, with 9 bases in between. The CDR3 has 14 residues. Per the germline V gene, CDR1 is MNHNS and CDR2 is SASEGT. For the CDR3, the DNA is TGTGCCAGCAGTGAATACGACAGAAACTATGGCTACACCTTC. It is translated as CASSEYDRNYGYTF.

The rearrangement links TRBV9 to TRBJ1-1, with a weak D call TRBD1 (6 bases). Germline V gene data show CDR1 as SGDLS and CDR2 as YYNGEE. There are 16 residues in the CDR3. V lost 0 bases to trimming and J lost 2 bases, with 14 bases between them. CDR3 sequence (DNA): TGTGCCAGCAGCGTAGGCCTACAGGGTCCCAACACTGAAGCTTTCTTT. Amino acids: CASSVGLQGPNTEAFF.

The rearrangement joins TRBV6-1 to TRBJ2-1; D call uncertain. Germline CDR1 is MNHNS and CDR2 is SASEGT. V was trimmed by 1 base and J by 10 bases, leaving 17 bases between them. The CDR3 sequence is 15 residues long. In DNA form, the CDR3 reads TGTGCCAGCAGTGAAGATCAGGCTGGGATTCGAGAGCAGTTCTTC. Translation gives CASSEDQAGIREQFF.

J is TRBJ1-4 and V is TRBV28; TRBD1 agrees at 9 bases. In germline, CDR1 is MDHEN, CDR2 SYDVKM. V gave up 6 bases and J gave up 4 bases; unmatched junction bases: 3. CDR3 length: 14 residues. CDR3: CASSRQGVNEKLFF. The CDR3 nucleotides read TGTGCCAGCAGCAGACAGGGGGTTAATGAAAAACTGTTTTTT.

The CDR3 region is CASSIDLQGGQPQHF. CDR3 nucleotide sequence: TGTGCCAGCAGTATAGATCTACAGGGAGGGCAGCCCCAGCATTTT. The chain combines TRBV6-4 with TRBJ1-5, with a tentative D call TRBD1 (6 bases). The ends were cut back, 5 bases at V and 7 bases at J, with 18 bases in the middle. This CDR3 has 15 residues. CDR1 and CDR2 from the germline V gene are MRHNA and SNTAGT.

In its sample, this clone was seen once. This rearrangement joins TRBV5-6 to TRBJ2-5; D possibly corresponds to TRBD1 (6 bases). This CDR3 has 14 amino acids. Trimming removed 0 bases from V and 3 bases from J, with 9 bases in between. Per the germline V gene, CDR1 is SGHDT and CDR2 is YYEEEE. CDR3 loop: CASSLGAGEETQYF. DNA for the CDR3: TGTGCCAGCAGCTTGGGGGCAGGGGAAGAGACCCAGTACTTC.

The chain carries TRBV18 and TRBJ1-5, with a tentative D call TRBD1 (6 bases). Germline CDR1 is KGHSH and CDR2 is LQKENI. The CDR3 is 15 residues long. With 4 bases removed from V and 3 bases from J, the gap between germline ends came to 13 bases. CDR3 in DNA: TGTGCCAGCTCACTGATTGGGGGGGCCAATCAGCCCCAGCATTTT. This codes for CASSLIGGANQPQHF.

This clone came up once. DNA of the CDR3: TGTGCCAGCAGCCTAACAGGGGTACGAGAGCAGTACTTC. Its translation is CASSLTGVREQYF. This rearrangement joins TRBV7-9 to TRBJ2-7; 7 bases are a match to TRBD1. Germline V gives CDR1 SEHNR, CDR2 FQNEAQ (reference sequence). V was clipped by 5 bases and J by 7 bases; unmatched bases: 8. The CDR3 has 13 amino acids. Combining the CDR3 with reference TRBV7-9 and TRBJ2-7 gives the whole variable domain DTGVSQNPRHKITKRGQNVTFRCDPISEHNRLYWYRQTLGQGPEFLTYFQNEAQLEKSRLLSDRFSAERPKGSFSTLEIQRTEQGDSAMYLCASSLTGVREQYFGPGTRLTVT.

This clone has a handful of counts. The genes are TRBV28 and TRBJ1-4, with 7 positions matching TRBD1. The CDR3 covers 14 residues. Germline assignment: CDR1 MDHEN and CDR2 SYDVKM. V gave up 3 bases and J gave up 10 bases; unmatched junction bases: 8. The CDR3 region is CASSFEGARGKLFF. The CDR3 DNA reads as TGTGCCAGCAGTTTCGAGGGGGCGAGGGGAAAACTGTTTTTT.